These T cell receptor beta chains were read from a single sample in a study of cytomegalovirus exposure and HLA in healthy donors. Data came from immunoSEQ multiplex PCR; TCRdb stores just in-frame clones and leaves some out. The table has some 150,000 clones, about 80% seen once. Material for sequencing was PBMCs. The receptors stem from a man younger than 45 in good health and CMV-seronegative. Both conserved end residues are part of each CDR3. The D gene is left open where the match is weak. The listing skips clone size in some rows; elsewhere it reads once, few, many or a size class.

>-|TRBD1|TRBV27|TRBJ1-1
CASSPHPPRQGGTEAFF
TGTGCCAGCAGTCCCCACCCCCCGCGACAGGGAGGAACTGAAGCTTTCTTT
>-|TRBD1|TRBV28|TRBJ1-2
CASSSPGTGNRGYTF
TGTGCCAGCAGTTCCCCCGGGACAGGGAATCGTGGCTACACCTTC
>-|-|TRBV21-1|TRBJ2-7
CASSKDGRAGGSYEQYF
TGTGCCAGCAGCAAAGATGGTCGAGCGGGAGGTAGCTACGAGCAGTACTTC
>-|TRBD2|TRBV19|TRBJ2-1
CASRHNLGLAGGPNEQFF
TGTGCCAGTAGGCATAACCTGGGACTAGCGGGAGGGCCGAATGAGCAGTTCTTC
>few|-|TRBV19|TRBJ2-6
CASSLLTANSGANVLTF
TGTGCCAGTAGCCTATTGACAGCCAACTCTGGGGCCAACGTCCTGACTTTC
>few|TRBD2|TRBV7-9|TRBJ2-7
CSSSSGGLAVTYEQYF
TGTTCCAGCAGCTCAGGGGGACTAGCGGTTACCTACGAGCAGTACTTC
>-|TRBD1|TRBV30|TRBJ2-3
CAWNPTGTGGTDTQYF
TGTGCCTGGAATCCAACCGGGACAGGGGGCACAGATACGCAGTATTTT
>-|-|TRBV7-6|TRBJ1-2
CASSLGGDGTNYGYTF
TGTGCCAGCAGCTTAGGAGGTGACGGGACTAACTATGGCTACACCTTC
>-|TRBD1|TRBV30|TRBJ1-5
CAWSTTGEQPQHF
TGTGCCTGGAGTACGACAGGGGAGCAGCCCCAGCATTTT
>-|TRBD1|TRBV2|TRBJ2-5
CASSVGGVETQYF
TGTGCCAGCAGTGTAGGGGGCGTAGAGACCCAGTACTTC
>-|TRBD1|TRBV5-6|TRBJ1-1
CASSRTGTNTEAFF
TGTGCCAGCAGCAGGACAGGGACCAACACTGAAGCTTTCTTT
>-|TRBD2|TRBV5-4|TRBJ2-1
CASSVGLADYNEQFF
TGTGCCAGCAGCGTTGGACTAGCAGATTACAATGAGCAGTTCTTC
>-|-|TRBV4-3|TRBJ2-7
CASSQDGALGEQYF
TGCGCCAGCAGCCAAGATGGGGCTTTAGGAGAGCAGTACTTC
>-|-|TRBV28|TRBJ2-7
CASSMTVYEQYF
TGTGCCAGCAGTATGACAGTCTACGAGCAGTACTTC
>-|TRBD2|TRBV7-9|TRBJ2-3
CASTLGPLGLVTDTQYF
TGTGCCAGCACCCTAGGGCCCCTCGGACTAGTGACAGATACGCAGTATTTT
>-|TRBD1|TRBV9|TRBJ1-4
CASSPRQGGGEKLFF
TGTGCCAGCAGCCCGCGACAGGGGGGAGGTGAAAAACTGTTTTTT
>-|TRBD1|TRBV27|TRBJ2-3
CASSPAQQGAGTDTQYF
TGTGCCAGCAGTCCAGCACAGCAGGGGGCCGGCACAGATACGCAGTATTTT
>-|-|TRBV30|TRBJ1-5
CAWSSSGDQPQHF
TGTGCCTGGAGTTCCTCGGGGGATCAGCCCCAGCATTTT
>few|-|TRBV28|TRBJ2-7
CASSLGQHAYEQYF
TGTGCCAGCAGTTTGGGACAACATGCCTACGAGCAGTACTTC
>few|-|TRBV6-1|TRBJ2-5
CASSLDRQETQYF
TGTGCCAGCAGCCTCGACAGGCAGGAGACCCAGTACTTC
>-|TRBD2|TRBV5-4|TRBJ2-3
CASSSEAGGKGDTQYF
TGTGCCAGCAGCTCAGAGGCGGGAGGTAAAGGTGATACGCAGTATTTT
>-|-|TRBV6-4|TRBJ1-5
CASSVYSNQPQHF
TGTGCCAGCAGTGTATATAGCAATCAGCCCCAGCATTTT
>-|TRBD2|TRBV7-2|TRBJ2-3
CASSLQAGGTTDTQYF
TGTGCCAGCAGCTTACAAGCGGGGGGGACCACAGATACGCAGTATTTT
>-|-|TRBV19|TRBJ1-1
CASSMGQGRTEAFF
TGTGCCAGTAGTATGGGGCAGGGGCGGACTGAAGCTTTCTTT
>-|TRBD1|TRBV13|TRBJ2-1
CASSSPDRVGINEQFF
TGTGCCAGCAGCTCCCCGGACAGGGTAGGAATAAATGAGCAGTTCTTC
>few|TRBD2|TRBV28|TRBJ2-7
CASSLGPGLAVTYEQYF
TGTGCCAGCAGTTTAGGCCCCGGACTAGCGGTAACCTACGAGCAGTACTTC
>-|-|TRBV6-5|TRBJ1-1
CASSYSLGKTEAFF
TGTGCCAGCAGTTACTCGCTCGGGAAAACTGAAGCTTTCTTT
>-|TRBD1|TRBV7-9|TRBJ2-1
CASSSLQGAGEQFF
TGTGCCAGCAGCTCCCTACAGGGGGCGGGTGAGCAGTTCTTC
>-|-|TRBV7-9|TRBJ2-3
CASSSQAPPSTDTQYF
TGTGCCAGCAGCTCTCAGGCACCTCCTAGCACAGATACGCAGTATTTT
>-|TRBD1|TRBV28|TRBJ2-7
CASSPRPGTGKPLAEYEQYF
TGTGCCAGCAGCCCCCGACCCGGGACAGGGAAACCCTTAGCCGAGTACGAGCAGTACTTC
>-|-|TRBV9|TRBJ1-2
CASSAGLYGYTF
TGTGCCAGCAGCGCGGGACTATATGGCTACACCTTC
>-|TRBD1|TRBV19|TRBJ1-2
CASSHPGQGITGYTF
TGTGCCAGTAGTCATCCGGGACAGGGAATTACTGGCTACACCTTC
>-|-|TRBV19|TRBJ1-1
CASSISGQINTEAFF
TGTGCCAGTAGTATATCAGGACAGATTAACACTGAAGCTTTCTTT
>-|TRBD1|TRBV30|TRBJ1-3
CASTGDSYARGHSGNTIYF
TGTGCCTCCACAGGGGACTCATACGCTCGGGGCCACTCTGGAAACACCATATATTTT
>-|-|TRBV9|TRBJ1-5
CASSVGGWAENQPQHF
TGTGCCAGCAGCGTAGGTGGGTGGGCAGAGAATCAGCCCCAGCATTTT
>-|-|TRBV29-1|TRBJ2-1
CSVEEDLRGIAREQFF
TGCAGCGTTGAAGAAGACCTTAGGGGGATTGCGCGGGAGCAGTTCTTC
>-|-|TRBV5-6|TRBJ1-2
CASSWAGDGYTF
TGTGCCAGCAGCTGGGCCGGGGATGGCTACACCTTC
>-|-|TRBV4-3|TRBJ2-3
CASSQDQSTDTQYF
TGCGCCAGCAGCCAAGATCAAAGCACAGATACGCAGTATTTT
>-|-|TRBV10-1|TRBJ2-1
CATSPFNSGDEQFF
TGCGCCACCTCCCCGTTTAACAGCGGCGATGAGCAGTTCTTC
>few|TRBD1|TRBV25-1|TRBJ1-1
CASSEFGDRVNTEAFF
TGTGCCAGCAGTGAATTCGGGGACAGGGTCAACACTGAAGCTTTCTTT
>-|-|TRBV19|TRBJ2-5
CASSPHPPGGRETQYF
TGTGCCAGTAGTCCCCACCCCCCTGGAGGGAGAGAGACCCAGTACTTC
>few|-|TRBV30|TRBJ1-3
CAWNAQGSGNTIYF
TGTGCCTGGAATGCACAGGGCTCTGGAAACACCATATATTTT
>few|-|TRBV30|TRBJ1-4
CALGSPPGEKLFF
TGTGCACTCGGGAGCCCGCCGGGTGAAAAACTGTTTTTT
>once|TRBD2|TRBV10-2|TRBJ2-7
CASSPGLAGYEQYF
TGCGCCAGCAGTCCGGGACTAGCTGGGTACGAGCAGTACTTC
>-|TRBD1|TRBV28|TRBJ1-5
CASRGTGWGNQPQHF
TGTGCCAGCAGGGGGACAGGTTGGGGCAATCAGCCCCAGCATTTT
>-|-|TRBV28|TRBJ1-4
CASSLIHATNEKLFF
TGTGCCAGCAGTTTAATTCATGCAACTAATGAAAAACTGTTTTTT
>-|TRBD1|TRBV10-2|TRBJ2-1
CASSEYRTGGGNEQFF
TGCGCCAGCAGTGAGTATCGGACAGGGGGCGGGAATGAGCAGTTCTTC
>-|-|TRBV9|TRBJ1-3
CASSVGDSGNTIYF
TGTGCCAGCAGCGTAGGAGACTCTGGAAACACCATATATTTT
>-|TRBD2|TRBV9|TRBJ2-5
CASSLGGTGEETQYF
TGTGCCAGCAGCCTCGGGGGGACCGGAGAAGAGACCCAGTACTTC
>-|TRBD1|TRBV7-9|TRBJ2-2
CASSSPGQANTGELFF
TGTGCCAGCAGTTCGCCGGGACAGGCGAACACCGGGGAGCTGTTTTTT
>-|-|TRBV7-6|TRBJ2-2
CASSLGQRSTGELFF
TGTGCCAGCAGCTTAGGTCAGAGGAGCACCGGGGAGCTGTTTTTT
>-|-|TRBV2|TRBJ2-7
CASRLDIYEQYF
TGTGCCAGCAGATTAGACATTTACGAGCAGTACTTC
>-|TRBD1|TRBV7-9|TRBJ1-1
CASSLQGVDAFF
TGTGCCAGCAGCCTCCAGGGGGTAGACGCTTTCTTT